A selection of T cell receptor beta chains follows, all from one sample in a study of T-cell reconstitution after alpha-beta-depleted transplantation in children. MiXCR was run by TCRdb on the PCR reads, yielding one entry per CDR3 protein. The sample records hundreds of thousands of distinct CDR3 sequences, around a sixth being singletons. The source was PBMCs, mostly from graft donor cells, collected 360 days after TCRalphabeta/CD19-depleted stem cell transplant. The source is a male patient between 2 and 9 years old who had a stem cell transplant for acute lymphoblastic leukemia, so the T cells may come from the graft donor. CDR3s include the opening cysteine and the closing phenylalanine or tryptophan. D genes are given only for firm matches. Clone size is stated in some rows and not others, as once, few, many or a class when expanded.

j_call,v_call,cdr3_length,d_call,clone_size,cdr3_nt,cdr3_aa
TRBJ1-1,TRBV29-1,11,.,few,TGCAGCGTTGGGGACAATCGAGGAGCTTTCTTT,CSVGDNRGAFF
TRBJ1-1,TRBV6-5,11,.,few,TGTGCCAGCAGCCGGGCCGGAGAAGCTTTCTTT,CASSRAGEAFF
TRBJ2-7,TRBV27,12,.,.,TGTGCCAGCAGTTCCCCGACTTGGGAGCAGTACTTC,CASSSPTWEQYF
TRBJ2-3,TRBV9,14,.,.,TGTGCCAGCAGCGTAACCCGGGTTAGAGATACGCAGTATTTT,CASSVTRVRDTQYF
TRBJ2-5,TRBV5-5,13,.,many,TGTGCCAGCAGCTGGGGGTTACAAGAGACCCAGTACTTC,CASSWGLQETQYF
TRBJ2-7,TRBV5-1,14,.,.,TGCGCCAGCAGCGTGTCGGCAGGGGCCTACGAGCAGTACTTC,CASSVSAGAYEQYF
TRBJ1-1,TRBV4-2,15,.,many,TGTGCCAGCAGCCAAGATCCCCGGGGAGTCACTGAAGCTTTCTTT,CASSQDPRGVTEAFF
TRBJ2-1,TRBV4-2,16,.,once,TGTGCCAGCAGCCAAAGCCGGGACAACTGGTACAATGAGCAGTTCTTC,CASSQSRDNWYNEQFF
TRBJ1-1,TRBV10-3,13,.,.,TGTGCCATCAGCGGGATAGCTAACACTGAAGCTTTCTTT,CAISGIANTEAFF
TRBJ1-2,TRBV5-1,15,.,.,TGCGCCAGCAGCTTGGACGGTTCAGGGTCGAGGGGCTACACCTTC,CASSLDGSGSRGYTF
TRBJ1-4,TRBV2,12,.,.,TGTGCCAGCACCCCGAGGGAAGAAAAACTGTTTTTT,CASTPREEKLFF
TRBJ1-1,TRBV27,13,.,few,TGTGCCAGCAGTTTCGGAACAGGCACTGAAGCTTTCTTT,CASSFGTGTEAFF
TRBJ2-6,TRBV7-6,15,.,many,TGTGCCAGCAGCCCAATCTTCTCTGGGGCCAACGTCCTGACTTTC,CASSPIFSGANVLTF
TRBJ2-1,TRBV29-1,14,.,many,TGCAGCGTTGAACGACAGCGGGTCTACAATGAGCAGTTCTTC,CSVERQRVYNEQFF
TRBJ2-1,TRBV7-2,13,.,few,TGTGCCAGCAGCTTGTCTCTATACAATGAGCAGTTCTTC,CASSLSLYNEQFF
TRBJ2-7,TRBV11-2,16,TRBD1,.,TGTGCCAGCAGCTTAAGTCCGGGACAGGGGACCTACGAGCAGTACTTC,CASSLSPGQGTYEQYF
TRBJ2-7,TRBV18,13,.,.,TGTGCCAGCTCACCACCGGCAAGCTACGAGCAGTACTTC,CASSPPASYEQYF